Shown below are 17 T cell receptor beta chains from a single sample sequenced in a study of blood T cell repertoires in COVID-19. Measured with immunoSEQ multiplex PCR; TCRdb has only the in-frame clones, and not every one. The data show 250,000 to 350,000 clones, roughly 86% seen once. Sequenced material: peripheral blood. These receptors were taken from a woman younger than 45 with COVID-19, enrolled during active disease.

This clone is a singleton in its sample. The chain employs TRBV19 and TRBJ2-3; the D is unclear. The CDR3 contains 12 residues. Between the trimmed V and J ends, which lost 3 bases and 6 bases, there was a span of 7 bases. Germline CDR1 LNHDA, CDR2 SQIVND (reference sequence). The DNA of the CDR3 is TGTGCCAGTAGTATCCCCCCTGATACGCAGTATTTT. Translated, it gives CASSIPPDTQYF.

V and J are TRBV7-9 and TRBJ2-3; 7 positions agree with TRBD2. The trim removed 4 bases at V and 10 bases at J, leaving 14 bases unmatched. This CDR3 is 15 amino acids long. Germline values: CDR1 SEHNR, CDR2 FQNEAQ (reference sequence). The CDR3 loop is CASSSRVRAGESQYF. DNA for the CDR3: TGTGCCAGCAGCTCCCGGGTGCGGGCGGGGGAATCGCAGTATTTT.

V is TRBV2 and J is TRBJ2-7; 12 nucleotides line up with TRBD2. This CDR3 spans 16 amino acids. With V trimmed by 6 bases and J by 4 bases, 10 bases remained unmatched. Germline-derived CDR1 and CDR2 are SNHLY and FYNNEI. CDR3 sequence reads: CASRGFLAGGPYEQYF. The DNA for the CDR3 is TGTGCCAGCAGAGGATTTCTAGCGGGAGGGCCGTACGAGCAGTACTTC.

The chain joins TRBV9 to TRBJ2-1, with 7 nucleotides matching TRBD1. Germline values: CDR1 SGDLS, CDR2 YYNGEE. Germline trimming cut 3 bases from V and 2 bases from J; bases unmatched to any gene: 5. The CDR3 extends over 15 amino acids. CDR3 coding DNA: TGTGCCAGCAGCGGGACAGGCGACCCCTACAATGAGCAGTTCTTC. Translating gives CASSGTGDPYNEQFF.

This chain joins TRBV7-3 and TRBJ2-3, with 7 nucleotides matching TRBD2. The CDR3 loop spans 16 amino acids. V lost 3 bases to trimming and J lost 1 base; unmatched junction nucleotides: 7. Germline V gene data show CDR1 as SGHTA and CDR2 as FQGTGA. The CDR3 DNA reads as TGTGCCAGCAGCTTCGGGGGAGGGTCGGGCACAGATACGCAGTATTTT. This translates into CASSFGGGSGTDTQYF.

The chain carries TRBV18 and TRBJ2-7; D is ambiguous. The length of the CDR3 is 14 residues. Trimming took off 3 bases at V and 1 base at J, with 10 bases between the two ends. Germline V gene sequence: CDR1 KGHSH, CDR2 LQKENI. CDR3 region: CASSPRQASYEQYF. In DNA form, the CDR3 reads TGTGCCAGCTCACCCAGGCAGGCTTCCTACGAGCAGTACTTC.

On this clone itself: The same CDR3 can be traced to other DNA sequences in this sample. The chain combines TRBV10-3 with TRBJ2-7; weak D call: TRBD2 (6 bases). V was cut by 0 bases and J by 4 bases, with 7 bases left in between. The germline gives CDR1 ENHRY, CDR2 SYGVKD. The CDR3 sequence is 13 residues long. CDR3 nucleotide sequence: TGTGCCATCAGTGAGTCAGGAGGGTACGAGCAGTACTTC. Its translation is CAISESGGYEQYF.

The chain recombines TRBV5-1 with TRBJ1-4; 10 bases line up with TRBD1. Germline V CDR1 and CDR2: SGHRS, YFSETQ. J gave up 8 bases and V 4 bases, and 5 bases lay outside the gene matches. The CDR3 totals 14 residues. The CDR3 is CASSRGQGNEKLFF. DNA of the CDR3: TGCGCCAGCAGCAGGGGACAGGGGAACGAAAAACTGTTTTTT.

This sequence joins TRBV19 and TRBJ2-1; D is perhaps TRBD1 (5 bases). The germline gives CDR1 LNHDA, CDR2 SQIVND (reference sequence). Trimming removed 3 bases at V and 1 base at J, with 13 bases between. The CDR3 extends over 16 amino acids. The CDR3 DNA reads TGTGCCAGTAGTATGTCAGGGCTGTCGTCCTACAATGAGCAGTTCTTC. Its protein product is CASSMSGLSSYNEQFF.

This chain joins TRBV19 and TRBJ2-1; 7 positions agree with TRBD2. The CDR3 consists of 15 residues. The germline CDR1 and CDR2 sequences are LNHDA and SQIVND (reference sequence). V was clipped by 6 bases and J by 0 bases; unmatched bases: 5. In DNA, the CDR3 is TGTGCCAGTAGCCGGGGCGGGAGCTCCTACAATGAGCAGTTCTTC. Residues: CASSRGGSSYNEQFF.

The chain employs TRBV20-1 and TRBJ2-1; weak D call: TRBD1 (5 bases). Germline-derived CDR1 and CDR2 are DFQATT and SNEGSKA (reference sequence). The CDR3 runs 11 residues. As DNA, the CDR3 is TGCAGCCCAACAGGTAACAATGAGCAGTTCTTC. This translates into CSPTGNNEQFF.

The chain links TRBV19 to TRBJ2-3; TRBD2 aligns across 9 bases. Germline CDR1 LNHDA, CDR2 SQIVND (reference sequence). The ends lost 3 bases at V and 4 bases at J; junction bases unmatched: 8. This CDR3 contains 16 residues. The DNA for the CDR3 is TGTGCCAGTAGTATCAGTCCGGGACTAGCTGCAGATACGCAGTATTTT. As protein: CASSISPGLAADTQYF.

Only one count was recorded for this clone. CDR3 nucleotide sequence: TGTGCCTGGAATCTTCGGGGAACCTACGAGCAGTACTTC. Amino acid sequence: CAWNLRGTYEQYF. The rearrangement joins TRBV30 to TRBJ2-7; tentatively, D is TRBD2 (5 bases). CDR3 length equals 13 residues. Trimming removed 4 bases from V and 2 bases from J, with 12 bases in between. Germline CDR1 and CDR2: GTSNPN and SVGIG (reference sequence). Full variable domain (outside the CDR3, taken from reference TRBV30 and TRBJ2-7): SQTIHQWPATLVQPVGSPLSLECTVEGTSNPNLYWYRQAAGRGLQLLFYSVGIGQISSEVPQNLSASRPQDRQFILSSKKLLLSDSGFYLCAWNLRGTYEQYFGPGTRLTVT.

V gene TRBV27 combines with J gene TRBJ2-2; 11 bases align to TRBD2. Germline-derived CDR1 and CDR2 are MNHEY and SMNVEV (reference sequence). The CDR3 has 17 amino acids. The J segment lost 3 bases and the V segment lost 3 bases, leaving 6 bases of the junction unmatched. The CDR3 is CASSLRLAGGHTGELFF. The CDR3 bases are TGTGCCAGCAGTTTGAGGCTAGCGGGAGGTCACACCGGGGAGCTGTTTTTT.

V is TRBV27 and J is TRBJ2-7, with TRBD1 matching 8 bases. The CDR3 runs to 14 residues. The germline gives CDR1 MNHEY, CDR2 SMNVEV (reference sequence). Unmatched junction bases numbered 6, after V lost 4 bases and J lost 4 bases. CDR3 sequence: CASSSDRDRYEQYF. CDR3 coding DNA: TGTGCCAGCAGTTCGGACAGGGATCGATACGAGCAGTACTTC.

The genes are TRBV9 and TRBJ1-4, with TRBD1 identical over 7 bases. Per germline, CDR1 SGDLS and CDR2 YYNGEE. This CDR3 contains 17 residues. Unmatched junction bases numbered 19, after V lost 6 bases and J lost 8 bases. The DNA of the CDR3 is TGTGCCAGCACCCCGGGACAGCTCGAGGGGGATTTCGAAAAACTGTTTTTT. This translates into CASTPGQLEGDFEKLFF.

The CDR3 loop is CAASDRGESPLHF. For the CDR3, the DNA is TGTGCCGCTTCTGACAGGGGTGAATCACCCCTCCACTTT. The genes are TRBV19 and TRBJ1-6, with 8 bases matching TRBD1. Germline V gene sequence: CDR1 LNHDA, CDR2 SQIVND (reference sequence). The CDR3 contains 13 residues. The V and J ends lost 11 bases and 10 bases, in that order; junction bases with no gene match: 10.